The present T cell receptor beta chain was sequenced within a study of beta chain features in type 1 diabetes. Notes on the study in general: TCRB repertoires of naive, central memory and Treg cells appeared more similar among patients than among healthy donors. PCR might pick shorter templates more often, in the same way for patients and controls. Insertions were fewer and deletions more numerous at VDJ junctions in type 1 diabetes patients.

There was one heparinised blood draw per donor, averaging about 110 mL. To note about this clone: Its matching antigen is unknown.

The germline CDR1 and CDR2 sequences are MGHRA and YSYEKL. The CDR3 spans 14 residues. V trimming: 0 bases; J trimming: 9 bases; junction bases outside the gene matches: 4. Expressed TCRB transcripts got sequenced, as all isolated RNA was reverse transcribed. Using immunoSEQ multiplex PCR, the repertoire was profiled, and TCRdb retains in-frame clones only, with some absent. This sample has 250,000 to 350,000 clones, with about 15% found just once. The origin of this receptor is a young man in good health. The specimen sequenced was central memory CD4+ T cells from blood. The chain couples TRBV4-1 to TRBJ2-4; 8 bases agree with TRBD2. CDR3 DNA sequence: TGCGCCAGCAGCCAAGAACGGGAGGGTGCCATTCAGTACTTC. As protein: CASSQEREGAIQYF.